This record covers a single T cell receptor beta chain. The sample comes from a study of shared clonotypes between healthy human individuals. Partitioning of CD4+ cells yielded a CD45RA+ naive subset and a CD45RA-negative memory subset. Original processing methods: In the immunoSEQ data, sequences were junction-only and lacked quality scores, so filtering differed. Sequencing was performed with immunoSEQ multiplex PCR; in TCRdb, only in-frame clones are kept and a portion is missing. That table furnishes V, J and clone size, whereas the DNA furnished D and trimming. The sample includes approximately 2.5 million clones, over 85% of them seen just once. The sequenced sample consisted of naive CD4+ T cells from PBMCs. The subset denotes: CD45RA+ positively selected. This receptor was identified in a man younger than 35 in good health. Some clones in this sample may be carry-over from other donors' samples.

CDR3 amino acids: CASSQYQDSNQPQHF. DNA of the CDR3: TGCGCCAGCAGCCAATATCAGGATAGCAATCAGCCCCAGCATTTT. The chain is built from TRBV4-1 and TRBJ1-5; the D is unclear. This CDR3 is built from 15 residues. Germline loops: CDR1 MGHRA, CDR2 YSYEKL. V was cut by 2 bases and J by 0 bases, with 8 bases left in between.